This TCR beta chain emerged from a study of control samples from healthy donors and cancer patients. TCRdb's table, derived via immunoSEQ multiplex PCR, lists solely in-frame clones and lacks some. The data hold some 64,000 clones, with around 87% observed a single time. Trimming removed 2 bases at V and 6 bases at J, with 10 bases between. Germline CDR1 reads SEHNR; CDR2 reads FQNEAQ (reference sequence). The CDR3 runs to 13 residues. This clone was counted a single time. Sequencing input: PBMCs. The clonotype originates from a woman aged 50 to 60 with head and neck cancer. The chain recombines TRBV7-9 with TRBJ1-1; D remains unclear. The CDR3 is CASSLKGEAEAFF. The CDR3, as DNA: TGTGCCAGCAGCTTAAAGGGCGAGGCTGAAGCTTTCTTT.